Below are 31 T cell receptor beta chains sequenced from a single sample in a study of T cells after yellow fever vaccination. TCRdb re-called the 5' RACE reads through MiXCR, storing one row per CDR3 protein. Seen here are 280,000 or so distinct CDR3 sequences, 7.5% to 9% observed once, and the top ten hold over 3%. Sequencing was performed on CD4+ T cells sorted from PBMCs, taken 5 days after the yellow fever booster vaccination. These receptors were taken from a man aged 18 to 35 who received the YFV17D yellow fever vaccine.

This clonotype occurred many times. J is TRBJ1-1 and V is TRBV4-2, with 7 nucleotides matching TRBD1. The V gene end was trimmed by 6 bases and the J gene end by 3 bases; junction bases not matched to a gene: 10. Germline V gene lookup returns CDR1 LGHNA and CDR2 YNFKEQ. The CDR3 contains 15 residues. CDR3 sequence reads: CASRSPEQGHTEAFF. CDR3 bases: TGTGCCAGCAGGTCCCCGGAACAGGGGCACACTGAAGCTTTCTTT.

This rearrangement joins TRBV6-5 to TRBJ1-1; no clear D. Germline V gene sequence: CDR1 MNHEY, CDR2 SVGAGI. This CDR3 contains 15 residues. The V end was cut by 5 bases, the J end by 3 bases, with 16 bases between. In nucleotides, the CDR3 is TGTGCCAGCAGTGTCAGATATTCGAGGGACACTGAAGCTTTCTTT. This gives the protein CASSVRYSRDTEAFF.

This clonotype was counted only a few times. The chain combines TRBV28 with TRBJ2-5, with 9 bases aligning to TRBD2. There are 14 residues in the CDR3. V lost 7 bases and J lost 1; bases outside the gene matches: 4. Germline V gene data show CDR1 as MDHEN and CDR2 as SYDVKM. CDR3 residues: CASKPSGAQETQYF. The CDR3 nucleotides read TGTGCCAGCAAGCCTAGCGGGGCCCAAGAGACCCAGTACTTC.

This clonotype has more than one count but fewer than ten. The CDR3 DNA reads as TGTGCCAGCAGCCTCGGGACTAGCGGAAACAATGAGCAGTTCTTC. Amino acids: CASSLGTSGNNEQFF. V usage is TRBV2 and J usage is TRBJ2-1, with TRBD2 matching 11 bases. The V gene's germline CDR1 is SNHLY and CDR2 FYNNEI. CDR3 size: 15 residues. The ends lost 6 bases at V and 5 bases at J; junction bases unmatched: 6.

There are a few counts of this clonotype. The chain has TRBV18 and TRBJ2-5, with 8 bases matching TRBD1. The trim removed 3 bases at V and 6 bases at J, leaving 9 bases unmatched. Germline V gives CDR1 KGHSH, CDR2 LQKENI. This CDR3 contains 15 residues. Here the CDR3 reads CASSPPGQGWKTQYF. In nucleotides, the CDR3 is TGTGCCAGCTCACCCCCTGGACAGGGTTGGAAGACCCAGTACTTC.

This clonotype was detected a few times. The genes are TRBV11-2 and TRBJ1-2; 7 nucleotides align to TRBD1. Per germline, CDR1 SGHAT and CDR2 FQNNGV. This CDR3 region has 14 residues. Trimming removed 4 bases from V and 4 bases from J; junction bases left unmatched: 6. The CDR3 here is CASSSRDSFYGYTF. The CDR3 bases are TGTGCCAGCAGCTCCCGGGACAGCTTCTATGGCTACACCTTC.

CDR3 region: CASSLGGTAVYGYTF. The CDR3, as DNA: TGTGCCAGCAGCCTCGGTGGGACAGCCGTTTATGGCTACACCTTC. The chain employs TRBV6-2 or TRBV6-3 and TRBJ1-2; TRBD1 aligns across 7 bases. The CDR3 length is 15 residues. V shed 6 bases, J shed 5 bases, and the junction held 12 bases outside the gene matches. Germline CDR1 MNHEY, CDR2 SVGEGT.

The rearrangement uses TRBV6-2 or TRBV6-3 and TRBJ2-1; 8 bases are a match to TRBD1. CDR1 is MNHEY, CDR2 SVGEGT, per germline. The J segment lost 7 bases and the V segment lost 5 bases, leaving 1 base of the junction unmatched. The CDR3 covers 12 residues. The CDR3 DNA reads as TGTGCCAGCAGTCACAGGGGGAATGAGCAGTTCTTC. It is translated as CASSHRGNEQFF.

This clonotype appeared a few times. V usage is TRBV6-6 and J usage is TRBJ1-6; D is unclear. This CDR3 contains 14 residues. Trimming removed 5 bases at V and 8 bases at J, with 13 bases between. The germline CDR1 and CDR2 sequences are MNHNY and SVGAGI (reference sequence). This CDR3 reads CASSPRTVYSPLHF. The CDR3 bases are TGTGCCAGCAGTCCTCGTACGGTCTATTCACCCCTCCACTTT.

This clonotype was picked up many times. The rearrangement uses TRBV5-1 and TRBJ2-2, with D unclear. The CDR3 runs to 14 residues. Trimming removed 0 bases at V and 1 base at J, with 4 bases between. Germline CDR1 SGHRS, CDR2 YFSETQ. CDR3 loop: CASSLVLNTGELFF. The CDR3 nucleotides read TGCGCCAGCAGCTTGGTTCTGAACACCGGGGAGCTGTTTTTT.

Only a few counts were recorded for this clonotype. The V call is TRBV6-2 or TRBV6-3, the J call TRBJ2-3; 10 bases align to TRBD2. The trim removed 9 bases at V and 3 bases at J, leaving 6 bases unmatched. This CDR3 spans 14 amino acids. From germline, CDR1 is MNHEY and CDR2 SVGEGT. For the CDR3, the DNA is TGTGCCAGTAAAGCGGGGGGGCAGACAGATACGCAGTATTTT. As protein: CASKAGGQTDTQYF.

The V call is TRBV18, the J call TRBJ1-2; no clear D gene. This CDR3 spans 15 amino acids. Germline-derived CDR1 and CDR2 are KGHSH and LQKENI. V gave up 3 bases and J gave up 0 bases, with 11 bases separating them. The CDR3 coding sequence is TGTGCCAGCTCACCGTTAGCAGACGCTAACTATGGCTACACCTTC. Protein: CASSPLADANYGYTF.

This clonotype appeared many times. The V gene is TRBV6-2 or TRBV6-3, the J gene TRBJ1-1, with D uncertain. Germline CDR1 is MNHEY and CDR2 is SVGEGT. Trimming left V 0 bases short and J 1 base short, with 3 bases between. CDR3 length: 13 amino acids. CDR3 coding DNA: TGTGCCAGCAGTTACTCCGAGAACACTGAAGCTTTCTTT. It encodes CASSYSENTEAFF.

This clonotype was counted a few times. The chain carries TRBV30 and TRBJ2-5; 11 bases map to TRBD2. V dropped 3 bases and J dropped 2; count of bases not matched to a gene: 5. CDR1 and CDR2 from the germline V gene are GTSNPN and SVGIG (reference sequence). The CDR3 loop spans 15 amino acids. The CDR3 spells CAWSDWTSGQETQYF. The CDR3 DNA follows: TGTGCCTGGAGCGATTGGACTAGCGGGCAAGAGACCCAGTACTTC.

This clonotype was recorded a few times. This rearrangement joins TRBV12-3 or TRBV12-4 to TRBJ2-1; a possible D gene is TRBD2 (7 bases). Trimming stripped 0 bases from V and 8 bases from J, with 8 bases between. The CDR3 totals 13 residues. Written as DNA, the CDR3 is TGTGCCAGCAGTTTAGCGGGGGGGCATGAGCAGTTCTTC. It codes for CASSLAGGHEQFF.

This clonotype came up many times. The chain has TRBV10-2 and TRBJ2-5; no clear D gene. The CDR3 has 12 residues. V was clipped by 6 bases and J by 4 bases, with 9 bases between them. The germline V gene has CDR1 WSHSY and CDR2 SAAADI. The CDR3 DNA follows: TGCGCCAGCAGCCCCGCGCTAGAGACCCAGTACTTC. Translating it yields CASSPALETQYF.

This clonotype was picked up many times. The chain joins TRBV7-2 to TRBJ1-1; no clear D. Looked up from germline, CDR1 is SGHTA and CDR2 is FQGNSA. V lost 5 bases and J 2 bases, leaving 9 bases between the germline ends. The CDR3 loop spans 13 amino acids. CDR3 DNA: TGTGCCAGCAGCCGATTATACAACACTGAAGCTTTCTTT. Protein: CASSRLYNTEAFF. Based on the CDR3 plus reference TRBV7-2 and TRBJ1-1, the full variable domain is GAGVSQSPSNKVTEKGKDVELRCDPISGHTALYWYRQSLGQGLEFLIYFQGNSAPDKSGLPSDRFSAERTGGSVSTLTIQRTQQEDSAVYLCASSRLYNTEAFFGQGTRLTVV.

This clonotype was picked up many times. The chain recombines TRBV4-2 with TRBJ1-2, with no clear D. Trimming left V 0 bases short and J 8 bases short, with 16 bases between. Germline V gene sequence: CDR1 LGHNA, CDR2 YNFKEQ. The CDR3 totals 15 residues. Here the CDR3 reads CASSQDKGAGRGYTF. The CDR3 nucleotides are TGTGCCAGCAGCCAAGATAAAGGTGCGGGAAGGGGCTACACCTTC.

The table lists this clonotype with a few counts. The chain employs TRBV19 and TRBJ2-3; possibly TRBD2 for D (5 bases). The V and J ends lost 5 bases and 2 bases respectively, with 14 bases between them. The CDR3 length is 15 residues. Germline-derived CDR1 and CDR2 are LNHDA and SQIVND (reference sequence). DNA of the CDR3: TGTGCCAGTAGTTTCTATCTCGGGGTCACAGATACGCAGTATTTT. It is translated as CASSFYLGVTDTQYF.

Only a few counts were recorded for this clonotype. The rearrangement uses TRBV19 and TRBJ2-7; tentative D call: TRBD2 (7 bases). The CDR3 spans 15 residues. With 5 bases removed from V and 6 bases from J, the gap between germline ends came to 20 bases. Germline V gene lookup returns CDR1 LNHDA and CDR2 SQIVND (reference sequence). CDR3 sequence reads: CASSPLGGLVGEQYF. The CDR3 DNA follows: TGTGCCAGTAGTCCGTTGGGGGGGCTCGTGGGCGAGCAGTACTTC.

The chain links TRBV4-2 to TRBJ1-2; D is unclear. The ends were cut back, 3 bases at V and 4 bases at J, with 9 bases in the middle. Germline CDR1 and CDR2: LGHNA and YNFKEQ. This CDR3 has 13 residues. The CDR3 coding sequence is TGTGCCAGCAGCCAGTCCCTCCTCTATGGCTACACCTTC. It translates to CASSQSLLYGYTF.

This clonotype was seen at least ten times. The V call is TRBV29-1, the J call TRBJ2-5; no definite D call. V dropped 3 bases and J dropped 2 bases, with 10 bases sitting between them. CDR3 length equals 13 residues. Germline values: CDR1 SQVTM, CDR2 ANQGSEA. The chain's CDR3 is CSVDLWPQETQYF. In DNA, the CDR3 is TGCAGCGTTGATCTCTGGCCACAAGAGACCCAGTACTTC.

V is TRBV5-1 and J is TRBJ2-7, with D unresolved. V lost 0 bases, J lost 0 bases, and 10 bases lay in between. Germline CDR1 and CDR2: SGHRS and YFSETQ. CDR3 length: 15 amino acids. The CDR3 region is CASSLAPALSYEQYF. The CDR3 coding sequence is TGCGCCAGCAGCTTGGCTCCCGCCCTCTCCTACGAGCAGTACTTC. Filled out from reference TRBV5-1 and TRBJ2-7, the complete variable domain reads KAGVTQTPRYLIKTRGQQVTLSCSPISGHRSVSWYQQTPGQGLQFLFEYFSETQRNKGNFPGRFSGRQFSNSRSEMNVSTLELGDSALYLCASSLAPALSYEQYFGPGTRLTVT.

The chain carries TRBV5-1 and TRBJ2-5, with D possibly matching TRBD1 (6 bases). V gave up 4 bases and J gave up 5 bases, with 12 bases separating them. CDR3 length equals 13 residues. Per germline, CDR1 SGHRS and CDR2 YFSETQ. The DNA for the CDR3 is TGCGCCAGCAGCGGCCAGGGGTTGGAGACCCAGTACTTC. Its protein product is CASSGQGLETQYF. Complete variable domain (other parts from reference TRBV5-1 and TRBJ2-5): KAGVTQTPRYLIKTRGQQVTLSCSPISGHRSVSWYQQTPGQGLQFLFEYFSETQRNKGNFPGRFSGRQFSNSRSEMNVSTLELGDSALYLCASSGQGLETQYFGPGTRLLVL.

Many counts were recorded for this clonotype. CDR3 sequence: CASIAGELFF. In DNA, the CDR3 is TGTGCCAGCATTGCCGGGGAGCTGTTTTTT. The chain couples TRBV25-1 to TRBJ2-2; D call uncertain. Per the germline V gene, CDR1 is MGHDK and CDR2 is SYGVNS. Between the trimmed V and J ends, which lost 7 bases and 6 bases, there was a span of 3 bases. The CDR3 loop spans 10 amino acids.

The V call is TRBV7-8, the J call TRBJ1-4; D is undetermined. The CDR3 runs 16 residues. The germline V gene encodes CDR1 SGHVS and CDR2 FQNEAQ. V lost 2 bases and J 5 bases, leaving 15 bases between the germline ends. The CDR3 bases are TGTGCCAGCAGCTTAAGAGGCTGGGCCTCAAATGAAAAACTGTTTTTT. Translation gives CASSLRGWASNEKLFF.

The chain combines TRBV20-1 with TRBJ1-5; 8 bases fit TRBD1. The CDR3 consists of 14 residues. Germline V gives CDR1 DFQATT, CDR2 SNEGSKA (reference sequence). V was clipped by 1 base and J by 6 bases; unmatched bases: 5. Here the CDR3 DNA reads TGCAGTGCTAGAGCCGAGACAGGGGCTCAGCCCCAGCATTTT. Translated: CSARAETGAQPQHF.

This clonotype has only a few counts. The rearrangement links TRBV5-1 to TRBJ2-7, with 7 positions matching TRBD2. The CDR3 totals 16 residues. The germline V gene encodes CDR1 SGHRS and CDR2 YFSETQ. V lost 4 bases, J lost 2 bases, and 12 bases stayed unmatched. Here the CDR3 reads CASSQSIGTTTYEQYF. The CDR3 nucleotides are TGCGCCAGCAGCCAAAGCATAGGGACTACAACCTACGAGCAGTACTTC.

The chain links TRBV5-1 to TRBJ1-5, with a weak D call TRBD1 (6 bases). V lost 0 bases and J lost 7, with 14 bases in between. The germline V gene encodes CDR1 SGHRS and CDR2 YFSETQ. This CDR3 contains 15 residues. CDR3 sequence (DNA): TGCGCCAGCAGCTTGGCAGGGGAGACCGGGCAGCCCCAGCATTTT. Its translation is CASSLAGETGQPQHF.

CDR3 in DNA: TGTGCCAGCAGCCTAAGCCTCTCAGAGCGGGAGACCCAGTACTTC. It yields the protein CASSLSLSERETQYF. This chain links TRBV11-2 with TRBJ2-5; possible D gene TRBD2, 5 bases. This CDR3 region has 15 residues. Germline V gene sequence: CDR1 SGHAT, CDR2 FQNNGV. Deletions cut 5 bases from V and 5 bases from J, with 18 bases between.

This clonotype came up many times. The V call is TRBV4-2, the J call TRBJ1-2, with unresolved D. The CDR3 is 12 residues long. Germline V gene data show CDR1 as LGHNA and CDR2 as YNFKEQ. Trimming took 0 bases from V and 4 from J, leaving 3 bases between them. The CDR3 DNA is TGTGCCAGCAGCCAAGAGCTCTATGGCTACACCTTC. This translates into CASSQELYGYTF.